The present TCR beta chain was sequenced within a study of CD8 T cell repertoires and HIV-1 epitope variants. Study in general: Each of Twenty-five Gag and Nef epitope peptides stimulated a separate culture.

Germline values: CDR1 MNHEY, CDR2 SMNVEV (reference sequence). V lost 5 bases, J lost 7 bases, and 14 bases lay in between. The CDR3 is 13 amino acids. The table came from immunoSEQ multiplex PCR; TCRdb's copy has only in-frame clones and leaves some out. Of 3,000 to 4,500 clones in the sample, 65% to 70% are singletons; the top ten hold approximately 45%. A note on this clone: The antigen remains undetermined.

Input material: cultured CD8+ T cells derived from PBMCs. The sequence derives from a male donor with HIV. V gene TRBV27 combines with J gene TRBJ1-2, with no clear D. CDR3 coding DNA: TGTGCCAGCAGTCCTACCCCCCAAGTTGGCTACACCTTC. Its protein is CASSPTPQVGYTF.